This T cell receptor (beta chain) was sequenced during a study of T cells in Graves' hyperthyroidism and ophthalmopathy. Study results and caveats: Most clonotypes expanded in the thyroid (above 0.001) were also present in blood.

The CDR3 sequence is 15 residues long. CDR1 is KGHSH, CDR2 LQKENI, per germline. V shed 5 bases and J 4 bases; nucleotides not matched to a gene: 6. It was RNA transcripts that yielded the amplified TCR beta CDR3 regions. During a first-round RT-PCR of the TCR CDR3, the HTBI primer set was used. Using its own MiXCR run on the multiplex PCR reads, TCRdb lists one record per CDR3 protein. The sample has approximately 740,000 distinct CDR3 sequences, around 15% seen once. This clonotype was seen repeatedly, ten times or more. Its antigen is unidentified. This sequence joins TRBV18 and TRBJ2-2, with 8 nucleotides matching TRBD1. The sample taken for sequencing was blood. The sequence was collected from a woman younger than 35 with Graves' hyperthyroidism. In DNA, the CDR3 is TGTGCCAGCTCAGCGACTACAGGGGGCACCGGGGAGCTGTTTTTT. It codes for CASSATTGGTGELFF.